The 13 T cell receptor beta chains given below trace back to one sample, sequenced in a study of identical twins. TCRdb processed the 5' RACE reads anew with MiXCR; each CDR3 protein has one entry. The sample carries about 660,000 distinct CDR3 sequences, 8.6% recorded once. The same data also went into a second study, on yellow fever vaccine responses in identical twins.

The material sequenced was PBMCs. These TCRs come from a young woman in good health.

This clonotype appeared a few times. The chain has TRBV27 and TRBJ1-1, with D uncertain. The CDR3 totals 14 residues. The germline gives CDR1 MNHEY, CDR2 SMNVEV (reference sequence). The ends were cut back, 2 bases at V and 0 bases at J, with 7 bases in the middle. The CDR3 region has the DNA TGTGCCAGCAGTTTAACACAGCTGAACACTGAAGCTTTCTTT. Translated: CASSLTQLNTEAFF.

The V gene is TRBV20-1, the J gene TRBJ2-3, with TRBD2 matching 8 bases. Per the germline V gene, CDR1 is DFQATT and CDR2 is SNEGSKA (reference sequence). The CDR3 sequence is 15 residues long. V was clipped by 8 bases and J by 4 bases; unmatched bases: 14. The CDR3 DNA sequence: TGCAGTCCACAGAAGCGTAGCGGGGCTTCAGATACGCAGTATTTT. As protein: CSPQKRSGASDTQYF.

Only a few counts were recorded for this clonotype. J is TRBJ1-1 and V is TRBV27; 10 nucleotides line up with TRBD1. The CDR3 loop spans 15 amino acids. Germline CDR1 is MNHEY and CDR2 is SMNVEV (reference sequence). V was pared by 4 bases and J by 6 bases, with 8 bases of the junction left unmatched. Written as DNA, the CDR3 is TGTGCCAGCAGTTCCCTCGGGACAGGGGAGGCTGAAGCTTTCTTT. Translated, it gives CASSSLGTGEAEAFF.

V usage is TRBV6-1 and J usage is TRBJ2-3; the D is unclear. The CDR3 is 15 amino acids. Trimming took off 2 bases at V and 1 base at J, with 10 bases between the two ends. Germline V CDR1 and CDR2: MNHNS, SASEGT. The CDR3 region is CASSELPGGTDTQYF. DNA of the CDR3: TGTGCCAGCAGTGAATTACCTGGGGGCACAGATACGCAGTATTTT.

In its sample, this clonotype was seen many times. The rearrangement joins TRBV12-3 or TRBV12-4 to TRBJ1-1; TRBD1 matches at 7 bases. CDR3 length: 14 residues. V lost 3 bases to trimming and J lost 3 bases; unmatched junction nucleotides: 4. The CDR3 protein is CASSLAGGYTEAFF. As DNA, the CDR3 is TGTGCCAGCAGTTTGGCAGGGGGGTACACTGAAGCTTTCTTT.

This chain links TRBV7-9 with TRBJ2-1; D is unclear. Trimming removed 5 bases at V and 8 bases at J, with 10 bases between. In germline, CDR1 is SEHNR, CDR2 FQNEAQ (reference sequence). CDR3 length: 12 amino acids. CDR3 bases: TGTGCCAGCAGCCCCCGTAACTATGAGCAGTTCTTC. Its protein product is CASSPRNYEQFF.

The sample holds a few counts of this clonotype. The genes are TRBV6-2 or TRBV6-3 and TRBJ2-1; D ambiguous. Germline values: CDR1 MNHEY, CDR2 SVGEGT. The ends were cut back, 4 bases at V and 6 bases at J, with 7 bases in the middle. The CDR3 length is 12 residues. CDR3 in DNA: TGTGCCAGCAGTTTTCCAGTCAATGAGCAGTTCTTC. Translating gives CASSFPVNEQFF.

The sample holds a few counts of this clonotype. The V gene is TRBV29-1, the J gene TRBJ2-7; D possibly matches TRBD1 or TRBD2 (5 bases each). Trimming pared 2 bases from V and 2 bases from J, leaving 13 bases between. CDR3 length equals 14 residues. Looked up from germline, CDR1 is SQVTM and CDR2 is ANQGSEA. In DNA form, the CDR3 reads TGCAGCGTTGAAACCGGGACGCTTACCTACGAGCAGTACTTC. This gives the protein CSVETGTLTYEQYF.

This clonotype has ten or more counts. J is TRBJ2-3 and V is TRBV5-1; D is unresolved. V gave up 0 bases and J gave up 2 bases, with 7 bases separating them. CDR3 size: 14 residues. Germline CDR1 and CDR2: SGHRS and YFSETQ. The chain's CDR3 is CASSLEGITDTQYF. DNA for the CDR3: TGCGCCAGCAGCTTGGAAGGGATCACAGATACGCAGTATTTT.

V is TRBV15 and J is TRBJ1-1; perhaps TRBD1 as D (5 bases). This CDR3 region has 15 residues. V was pared by 1 base and J by 2 bases, with 11 bases between. Germline V CDR1 and CDR2: LNHNV, YYDKDF (reference sequence). Written as DNA, the CDR3 is TGTGCCACCAGCAGAGTTCAAGACAGAAACACTGAAGCTTTCTTT. It encodes CATSRVQDRNTEAFF.

This clonotype was seen a few times. This chain links TRBV2 with TRBJ2-4, with unresolved D. Germline V CDR1 and CDR2: SNHLY, FYNNEI. Between the trimmed V and J ends, which lost 6 bases and 2 bases, there was a span of 14 bases. This CDR3 region has 15 residues. The CDR3 coding sequence is TGTGCCAGCAGGTTGGATCAACCCCCCAAAAACATTCAGTACTTC. Its protein product is CASRLDQPPKNIQYF.

This clonotype was seen only a few times. This sequence joins TRBV15 and TRBJ2-5, with a tentative D call TRBD1 (5 bases). This CDR3 has 15 residues. Trimming left V 3 bases short and J 1 base short, with 12 bases between. Germline assignment: CDR1 LNHNV and CDR2 YYDKDF (reference sequence). CDR3 in amino acids: CATSSLRTRQETQYF. The CDR3 nucleotides are TGTGCCACCAGCAGTCTGCGGACACGCCAAGAGACCCAGTACTTC.

V usage is TRBV12-3 or TRBV12-4 and J usage is TRBJ2-6; D call uncertain. This CDR3 contains 15 residues. Trimming removed 2 bases at V and 0 bases at J, with 5 bases between. The CDR3 loop reads CASSLWASGANVLTF. CDR3 in DNA: TGTGCCAGCAGTTTATGGGCCTCTGGGGCCAACGTCCTGACTTTC.